Listed below are T cell receptor beta chains from one sample, sequenced in a study of vaccination effects on CD4 cells after COVID-19. For these TCRs, the target antigens are not known. Some clones are missing from TCRdb's copy, which holds only in-frame ones; the method was immunoSEQ multiplex PCR. The sample consists of some 30,000 clones, approximately 60% of them appearing once. The input for sequencing was CD4+ T cells from PBMCs cultured with SARS-CoV-2 spike peptides, taken after COVID-19 vaccination. The origin of the receptors is a human donor who received a COVID-19 vaccine. Each CDR3 is given with its conserved first and last residue. D genes are given only for firm matches. Clone size is not always given. Where it is, it says once, few, many or a class for expanded clones.

v_gene: TRBV2; d_gene: .; abundance: .; j_gene: TRBJ2-3; CDR3nt: TGTGCCAGCAGCAAGCGTAGCACAGATACGCAGTATTTT; CDR3aa: CASSKRSTDTQYF
v_gene: TRBV9; d_gene: .; abundance: .; j_gene: TRBJ2-1; CDR3nt: TGTGCCAGCAGCGTCGGGTGGACCAATGAGCAGTTCTTC; CDR3aa: CASSVGWTNEQFF
v_gene: TRBV5-1; d_gene: TRBD1; abundance: few; j_gene: TRBJ2-1; CDR3nt: TGCGCCAGCAGCTTGACAGGGGGGATGACCTATGAGCAGTTCTTC; CDR3aa: CASSLTGGMTYEQFF
v_gene: TRBV6-5; d_gene: TRBD2; abundance: .; j_gene: TRBJ2-1; CDR3nt: TGTGCCAGCAGTTTAGCGGGTAAGCAGTTCTTC; CDR3aa: CASSLAGKQFF
v_gene: TRBV3-1/TRBV3-2; d_gene: .; abundance: .; j_gene: TRBJ1-5; CDR3nt: TGTGCCAGCAGCCAAGGGTCAGGCACAAAAAAGCCCCAGCATTTT; CDR3aa: CASSQGSGTKKPQHF
v_gene: TRBV5-1; d_gene: TRBD2; abundance: .; j_gene: TRBJ2-3; CDR3nt: TGCGCCAGCAGCTTGACGATAGCGGGGAGCACAGATACGCAGTATTTT; CDR3aa: CASSLTIAGSTDTQYF
v_gene: TRBV5-4; d_gene: .; abundance: .; j_gene: TRBJ1-2; CDR3nt: TGTGCCAGCAGCTCCGGGACCTACTCGTCCTATGGCTACACCTTC; CDR3aa: CASSSGTYSSYGYTF
v_gene: TRBV3-1/TRBV3-2; d_gene: TRBD1; abundance: once; j_gene: TRBJ2-7; CDR3nt: TGTGCCAGCAGTCGGACAGGGGCCGACTACGAGCAGTACTTC; CDR3aa: CASSRTGADYEQYF
v_gene: TRBV19; d_gene: .; abundance: .; j_gene: TRBJ1-1; CDR3nt: TGTGCCAGTAGTATTATTGGCAGGCGAACTGAAGCTTTCTTT; CDR3aa: CASSIIGRRTEAFF
v_gene: TRBV7-8; d_gene: .; abundance: once; j_gene: TRBJ1-4; CDR3nt: TGTGCCAGCAGCCAACTTACTGTCAGCTCTGAAAAACTGTTTTTT; CDR3aa: CASSQLTVSSEKLFF
v_gene: TRBV27; d_gene: .; abundance: .; j_gene: TRBJ2-1; CDR3nt: TGTGCCAGCAGTACCTCTTACAATGAGCAGTTCTTC; CDR3aa: CASSTSYNEQFF
v_gene: TRBV30; d_gene: .; abundance: .; j_gene: TRBJ2-6; CDR3nt: TGTGCCTGGAATCCCCGGCAGGGCGATTCTGGGGCCAACGTCCTGACTTTC; CDR3aa: CAWNPRQGDSGANVLTF
v_gene: TRBV7-2; d_gene: TRBD2; abundance: .; j_gene: TRBJ2-1; CDR3nt: TGTGCCAGCAGCTCCTCGGGACTAGCGGGAGGGGGATTCTACAATGAGCAGTTCTTC; CDR3aa: CASSSSGLAGGGFYNEQFF
v_gene: TRBV7-2; d_gene: .; abundance: few; j_gene: TRBJ1-1; CDR3nt: TGTGCCAGCACAGCGGTAGGGGTTGTGAACACTGAAGCTTTCTTT; CDR3aa: CASTAVGVVNTEAFF
v_gene: TRBV6-1; d_gene: TRBD1; abundance: medium-sized; j_gene: TRBJ1-2; CDR3nt: TGTGCCAGCAGTGAACGGGGACAGCTCCGGGGCTACACCTTC; CDR3aa: CASSERGQLRGYTF
v_gene: TRBV6-5; d_gene: .; abundance: .; j_gene: TRBJ2-7; CDR3nt: TGTGCCAGCAGTCCGGGACATCGGTGGTGGGAGCAGTACTTC; CDR3aa: CASSPGHRWWEQYF
v_gene: TRBV30; d_gene: TRBD1; abundance: .; j_gene: TRBJ1-2; CDR3nt: TGTGCCTGGAAACTGACAGGGAGCGGCTACACCTTC; CDR3aa: CAWKLTGSGYTF
v_gene: TRBV19; d_gene: .; abundance: .; j_gene: TRBJ1-2; CDR3nt: TGTGCCAGTAGTCCCCAGACAGTTAACTATGGCTACACCTTC; CDR3aa: CASSPQTVNYGYTF
v_gene: TRBV7-8; d_gene: .; abundance: .; j_gene: TRBJ2-7; CDR3nt: TGTGCCAGCAGCTTAGACCCGGGGAGCTCCTACGAGCAGTACTTC; CDR3aa: CASSLDPGSSYEQYF
v_gene: TRBV6-5; d_gene: TRBD1; abundance: .; j_gene: TRBJ1-2; CDR3nt: TGTGCCAGCAGGGACAGGGGGGGAGGTTATGGCTACACCTTC; CDR3aa: CASRDRGGGYGYTF
v_gene: TRBV3-1/TRBV3-2; d_gene: TRBD2; abundance: .; j_gene: TRBJ2-5; CDR3nt: TGTGCCAGCAGCCAGTCTAGCGGGAGGCCCCAAGAGACCCAGTACTTC; CDR3aa: CASSQSSGRPQETQYF
v_gene: TRBV2; d_gene: .; abundance: .; j_gene: TRBJ1-4; CDR3nt: TGTGCCAGCAGCGGGGGGGGGAGGTACAATGAAAAACTGTTTTTT; CDR3aa: CASSGGGRYNEKLFF
v_gene: TRBV3-1/TRBV3-2; d_gene: .; abundance: .; j_gene: TRBJ2-1; CDR3nt: TGTGCCAGCAGCCAAGTCCCCCTAGCTGAGCAGTTCTTC; CDR3aa: CASSQVPLAEQFF
v_gene: TRBV5-8; d_gene: .; abundance: few; j_gene: TRBJ2-2; CDR3nt: TGTGCCAGCAGCTTGGTCTATACAGGGAGAGGATGGACCGGGGAGCTGTTTTTT; CDR3aa: CASSLVYTGRGWTGELFF
v_gene: TRBV2; d_gene: .; abundance: .; j_gene: TRBJ1-2; CDR3nt: TGTGCCAGCAGTGAACAGGACTATGGCTACACCTTC; CDR3aa: CASSEQDYGYTF
v_gene: TRBV21-1; d_gene: .; abundance: once; j_gene: TRBJ2-4; CDR3nt: TGTGCCAGCAGTTGTCCGCTATCAGGGGTGACCAAAAACATTCAGTACTTC; CDR3aa: CASSCPLSGVTKNIQYF
v_gene: TRBV4-1; d_gene: .; abundance: once; j_gene: TRBJ1-2; CDR3nt: TGCGCCAGCAGCCAAGTAAAGGGGGGATGGGGCTACACCTTC; CDR3aa: CASSQVKGGWGYTF
v_gene: TRBV18; d_gene: TRBD1; abundance: .; j_gene: TRBJ1-6; CDR3nt: TGTGCCAGCTCCCCGACAGGGACTTCCTATAATTCACCCCTCCACTTT; CDR3aa: CASSPTGTSYNSPLHF
v_gene: TRBV18; d_gene: TRBD2; abundance: .; j_gene: TRBJ2-5; CDR3nt: TGTGCCAGCTCACCCGCGGGAGAGAAAGAGACCCAGTACTTC; CDR3aa: CASSPAGEKETQYF
v_gene: TRBV29-1; d_gene: .; abundance: .; j_gene: TRBJ1-4; CDR3nt: TGCAGCGTTGTCGAGGTGGGGGGAAACGGTGAAAAACTGTTTTTT; CDR3aa: CSVVEVGGNGEKLFF
v_gene: TRBV18; d_gene: .; abundance: .; j_gene: TRBJ2-4; CDR3nt: TGTGCCAGCTCACCTTCGGAGGGGTTAGACATTCAGTACTTC; CDR3aa: CASSPSEGLDIQYF
v_gene: TRBV6-5; d_gene: .; abundance: once; j_gene: TRBJ2-2; CDR3nt: TGTGCCAGCAGCAGTTTCGGGGAGCTGTTTTTT; CDR3aa: CASSSFGELFF
v_gene: TRBV6-4; d_gene: TRBD1; abundance: .; j_gene: TRBJ1-2; CDR3nt: TGTGCCAGCAGTGTACATCTAGGGGGCAGTGGCTACACCTTC; CDR3aa: CASSVHLGGSGYTF
v_gene: TRBV6-4; d_gene: TRBD1; abundance: .; j_gene: TRBJ2-7; CDR3nt: TGTGCCAGCAGCCGTACAGGGGTTAACGAGCAGTACTTC; CDR3aa: CASSRTGVNEQYF
v_gene: TRBV4-1; d_gene: .; abundance: .; j_gene: TRBJ2-1; CDR3nt: TGCGCCAGCAGCCAAGCCTCATTAGTAGGGGAGCACTACAATGAGCAGTTCTTC; CDR3aa: CASSQASLVGEHYNEQFF
v_gene: TRBV5-1; d_gene: .; abundance: .; j_gene: TRBJ2-3; CDR3nt: TGCGCCAGCAGCTTGAAGTCCCCCGTTGATACGCAGTATTTT; CDR3aa: CASSLKSPVDTQYF
v_gene: TRBV7-2; d_gene: .; abundance: .; j_gene: TRBJ1-6; CDR3nt: TGTGCCAGCAGCTTAGGTGCTGTCAGGGGTTACCCCCTCCACTTT; CDR3aa: CASSLGAVRGYPLHF
v_gene: TRBV7-8; d_gene: .; abundance: .; j_gene: TRBJ1-4; CDR3nt: TGTGCCAGCCGGAAAAGGGACAAAAAAGAAAAACTGTTTTTT; CDR3aa: CASRKRDKKEKLFF
v_gene: TRBV10-1; d_gene: .; abundance: .; j_gene: TRBJ2-3; CDR3nt: TGCGCCAGCAGTGAAACAGGGACTCCCACAGATACGCAGTATTTT; CDR3aa: CASSETGTPTDTQYF
v_gene: TRBV2; d_gene: .; abundance: .; j_gene: TRBJ1-1; CDR3nt: TGTGCCAGCAGTGAAGGGACAAGAGAAGCTTTCTTT; CDR3aa: CASSEGTREAFF
v_gene: TRBV5-1; d_gene: .; abundance: .; j_gene: TRBJ2-7; CDR3nt: TGCGCCAGCAGGATCGGTGGGGCCTCCTACGAGCAGTACTTC; CDR3aa: CASRIGGASYEQYF
v_gene: TRBV7-2; d_gene: .; abundance: .; j_gene: TRBJ1-5; CDR3nt: TGTGCCAGCTTAAAGGGGGATCAGCCCCAGCATTTT; CDR3aa: CASLKGDQPQHF
v_gene: TRBV19; d_gene: TRBD1; abundance: .; j_gene: TRBJ1-6; CDR3nt: TGTGCCAGTAAAACAGGGGTTGACAATTCACCCCTCCACTTT; CDR3aa: CASKTGVDNSPLHF
v_gene: TRBV10-3; d_gene: .; abundance: .; j_gene: TRBJ1-3; CDR3nt: TGTGCCATCAGTGAAGAGGTTTCTGGAAACACCATATATTTT; CDR3aa: CAISEEVSGNTIYF
v_gene: TRBV27; d_gene: TRBD2; abundance: few; j_gene: TRBJ2-7; CDR3nt: TGTGCCAGCAGTTTGAGGGTACTAGCGGGGGGGCATAGTACCTACGAGCAGTACTTC; CDR3aa: CASSLRVLAGGHSTYEQYF
v_gene: TRBV25-1; d_gene: .; abundance: .; j_gene: TRBJ1-4; CDR3nt: TGTGCCAGCAGTGATTATACAGGGAAACTGTTTTTT; CDR3aa: CASSDYTGKLFF
v_gene: TRBV2; d_gene: .; abundance: .; j_gene: TRBJ1-3; CDR3nt: TGTGCCAGCACGTCACTGAGGGGAAACACCATATATTTT; CDR3aa: CASTSLRGNTIYF
v_gene: TRBV7-2; d_gene: TRBD2; abundance: .; j_gene: TRBJ2-7; CDR3nt: TGTGCCAGCAGCCTTCTAGCGGGAGCCTCCTACGAGCAGTACTTC; CDR3aa: CASSLLAGASYEQYF
v_gene: TRBV5-1; d_gene: TRBD1; abundance: .; j_gene: TRBJ2-7; CDR3nt: TGCGCCAGCAGCTTGGGGACAGGGTCGTCCTACGAGCAGTACTTC; CDR3aa: CASSLGTGSSYEQYF
v_gene: TRBV2; d_gene: TRBD2; abundance: .; j_gene: TRBJ2-6; CDR3nt: TGTGCCAGCACCCCGGGGGGTCGCGGGGCCAACGTCCTGACTTTC; CDR3aa: CASTPGGRGANVLTF
v_gene: TRBV11-2; d_gene: .; abundance: .; j_gene: TRBJ1-2; CDR3nt: TGTGCCAGCAGCGAGGGGAACTATGGCTACACCTTC; CDR3aa: CASSEGNYGYTF
v_gene: TRBV6-6; d_gene: TRBD2; abundance: few; j_gene: TRBJ2-7; CDR3nt: TGTGCCACCCTGCCTAGCGGGAGCTCCTACGAGCAGTACTTC; CDR3aa: CATLPSGSSYEQYF
v_gene: TRBV12-5; d_gene: .; abundance: medium-sized; j_gene: TRBJ1-6; CDR3nt: TGTGCTAGTTCCTCGAACCAGGGGAGCTCACCCCTCCACTTT; CDR3aa: CASSSNQGSSPLHF
v_gene: TRBV30; d_gene: .; abundance: few; j_gene: TRBJ1-2; CDR3nt: TGTGCCTGGAGTGGAGGTGGCTACACCTTC; CDR3aa: CAWSGGGYTF
v_gene: TRBV5-1; d_gene: TRBD1; abundance: .; j_gene: TRBJ2-1; CDR3nt: TGCGCCAGCAGCTTGGGGGACAGGCTCTCCTACAATGAGCAGTTCTTC; CDR3aa: CASSLGDRLSYNEQFF
v_gene: TRBV25-1; d_gene: .; abundance: once; j_gene: TRBJ2-1; CDR3nt: TGTGCCAGCAATGGGGTAGCCAATGAGCAGTTCTTC; CDR3aa: CASNGVANEQFF
v_gene: TRBV10-2; d_gene: .; abundance: .; j_gene: TRBJ2-7; CDR3nt: TGCGCCAGCAGTGATCCGGACAGACCCTACGAGCAGTACTTC; CDR3aa: CASSDPDRPYEQYF